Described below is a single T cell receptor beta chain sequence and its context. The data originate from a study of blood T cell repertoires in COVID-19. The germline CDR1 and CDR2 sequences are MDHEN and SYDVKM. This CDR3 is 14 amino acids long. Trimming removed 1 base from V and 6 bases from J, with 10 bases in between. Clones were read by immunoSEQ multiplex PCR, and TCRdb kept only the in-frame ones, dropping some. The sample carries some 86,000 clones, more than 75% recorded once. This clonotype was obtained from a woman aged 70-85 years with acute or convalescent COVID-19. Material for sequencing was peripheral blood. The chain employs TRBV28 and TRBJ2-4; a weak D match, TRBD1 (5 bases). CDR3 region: CASSLYGQGNIQYF. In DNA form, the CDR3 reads TGTGCCAGCAGTTTATATGGTCAGGGAAACATTCAGTACTTC.